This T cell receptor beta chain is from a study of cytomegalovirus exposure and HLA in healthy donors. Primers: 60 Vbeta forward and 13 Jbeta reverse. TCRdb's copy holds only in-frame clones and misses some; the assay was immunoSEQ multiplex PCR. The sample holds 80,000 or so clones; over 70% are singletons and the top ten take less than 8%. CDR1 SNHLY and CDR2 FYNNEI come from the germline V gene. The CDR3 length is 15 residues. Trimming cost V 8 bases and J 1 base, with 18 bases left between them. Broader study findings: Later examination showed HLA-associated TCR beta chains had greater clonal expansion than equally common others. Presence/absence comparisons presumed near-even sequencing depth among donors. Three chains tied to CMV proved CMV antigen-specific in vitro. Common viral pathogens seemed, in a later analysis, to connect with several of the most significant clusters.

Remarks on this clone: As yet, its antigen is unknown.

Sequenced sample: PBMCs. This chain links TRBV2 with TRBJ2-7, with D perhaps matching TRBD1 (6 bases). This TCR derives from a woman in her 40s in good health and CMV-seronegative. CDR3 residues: CASVGQGSLSYEQYF. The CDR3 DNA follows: TGTGCCAGCGTTGGGCAGGGGAGTCTGTCCTACGAGCAGTACTTC. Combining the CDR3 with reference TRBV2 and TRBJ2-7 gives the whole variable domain EPEVTQTPSHQVTQMGQEVILRCVPISNHLYFYWYRQILGQKVEFLVSFYNNEISEKSEIFDDQFSVERPDGSNFTLKIRSTKLEDSAMYFCASVGQGSLSYEQYFGPGTRLTVT.